This TCR beta chain was recorded in a study of T cell responses to AZD1222 COVID-19 vaccine. Study observations and caveats: Samples come after the peak T cell response, not at day 14.

The method was immunoSEQ multiplex PCR; TCRdb's version includes in-frame clones alone and lacks a portion of them. The sample includes more than 75,000 clones, 90% to 95% of them seen just once. Germline V lookup: CDR1 MDHEN, CDR2 SYDVKM. The CDR3 totals 16 residues. V shed 10 bases and J 0 bases; nucleotides not matched to a gene: 10. For this clone: Its matching antigen is unknown.

The sample consisted of peripheral blood, taken on day 0 of AZD1222 vaccination. The receptor comes from an adult in good health. The rearrangement links TRBV28 to TRBJ1-2; 11 bases are a match to TRBD1. The CDR3 sequence is CATPGGQGETNYGYTF. Here the CDR3 DNA reads TGTGCCACCCCCGGGGGACAGGGGGAGACTAACTATGGCTACACCTTC.